Listed below are T cell receptor beta chains from one sample, sequenced in a study of T cell repertoires in cytomegalovirus infection. TCRdb redid the calling of the reads with MiXCR, one entry per CDR3 protein. In the table there are 200,000 to 300,000 distinct CDR3 sequences, approximately 13% of which are singletons. Sequencing input: PBMCs. The receptor source for this set is a human donor in good health (CMV status not recorded). Some clones in this sample may be carry-over from other donors' samples. The CDR3 runs from the conserved cysteine through the conserved F or W. The order of the fields is clone size, V gene, D gene, J gene, CDR3 DNA, CDR3 protein. The D gene is left open where the match is weak. Expanded clones get a size class; other rows say once, few or many, or leave the size out.

abundance: -; v_gene: TRBV3-1; d_gene: TRBD1; j_gene: TRBJ1-1; CDR3nt: TGTGCCAGCAGCTTCCGTCCAACAGGGGACACTGAAGCTTTCTTT; CDR3aa: CASSFRPTGDTEAFF
abundance: many; v_gene: TRBV24-1; d_gene: -; j_gene: TRBJ1-4; CDR3nt: TGTGCCACCAGCTTTGCGACTAATGAAAAACTGTTTTTT; CDR3aa: CATSFATNEKLFF
abundance: many; v_gene: TRBV7-9; d_gene: TRBD2; j_gene: TRBJ2-3; CDR3nt: TGTGCCAGCAGGACTAGCGGGGGTTCAGATACGCAGTATTTT; CDR3aa: CASRTSGGSDTQYF
abundance: -; v_gene: TRBV27; d_gene: -; j_gene: TRBJ2-7; CDR3nt: TGTGCCAGCAGTTGGAAGATCACAGGAGAGCAGTACTTC; CDR3aa: CASSWKITGEQYF
abundance: many; v_gene: TRBV19; d_gene: -; j_gene: TRBJ2-6; CDR3nt: TGTGCCAGTAGTCGTGATATGAAGACGCTACCTGGGGCCAACGTCCTGACTTTC; CDR3aa: CASSRDMKTLPGANVLTF
abundance: -; v_gene: TRBV11-2; d_gene: TRBD1; j_gene: TRBJ1-1; CDR3nt: TGTGCCAGCAGCTTCTCGGGACAGCCGAACACTGAAGCTTTCTTT; CDR3aa: CASSFSGQPNTEAFF
abundance: few; v_gene: TRBV2; d_gene: TRBD2; j_gene: TRBJ2-1; CDR3nt: TGTGCCAGCAGGGGGACTAGCAATAATGAGCAGTTCTTC; CDR3aa: CASRGTSNNEQFF
abundance: many; v_gene: TRBV2; d_gene: -; j_gene: TRBJ2-3; CDR3nt: TGTGCCAGCAGCTATGACACAGGGATTGGGACAGATACGCAGTATTTT; CDR3aa: CASSYDTGIGTDTQYF
abundance: -; v_gene: TRBV7-9; d_gene: -; j_gene: TRBJ1-5; CDR3nt: TGTGCCAGCAGCTCCCAGGGCACGGATCAGCCCCAGCATTTT; CDR3aa: CASSSQGTDQPQHF
abundance: once; v_gene: TRBV20-1; d_gene: TRBD2; j_gene: TRBJ2-1; CDR3nt: TGCAGTGCTTCCTTTATGGGGAGGGCGGGTAATGAGCAGTTCTTC; CDR3aa: CSASFMGRAGNEQFF
abundance: -; v_gene: TRBV4-1; d_gene: TRBD2; j_gene: TRBJ2-5; CDR3nt: TGCGCCAGCAGCCCCTCCTGGACTAGCGGGTTCCAAGAGACCCAGTACTTC; CDR3aa: CASSPSWTSGFQETQYF
abundance: many; v_gene: TRBV19; d_gene: TRBD1; j_gene: TRBJ1-1; CDR3nt: TGTGCCAGTAGTATGGGGACAGGGAGGGGTACTGAAGCTTTCTTT; CDR3aa: CASSMGTGRGTEAFF
abundance: many; v_gene: TRBV7-2; d_gene: -; j_gene: TRBJ2-7; CDR3nt: TGTGCCAGCAGCCTGGACTCAAACTCCTACGAGCAGTACTTC; CDR3aa: CASSLDSNSYEQYF
abundance: many; v_gene: TRBV7-2; d_gene: -; j_gene: TRBJ1-1; CDR3nt: TGTGCCAGCAGCTTAAACCCCTTTCGGAACACTGAAGCTTTCTTT; CDR3aa: CASSLNPFRNTEAFF
abundance: once; v_gene: TRBV29-1; d_gene: TRBD1; j_gene: TRBJ1-2; CDR3nt: TGCAGCGTAGACAGGGGGATGGAAAACTATGGCTACACCTTC; CDR3aa: CSVDRGMENYGYTF
abundance: -; v_gene: TRBV19; d_gene: TRBD1; j_gene: TRBJ2-4; CDR3nt: TGTGCCAGTAGAGGGGACAGGGGGATCGGAAACATTCAGTACTTC; CDR3aa: CASRGDRGIGNIQYF
abundance: many; v_gene: TRBV7-2; d_gene: TRBD2; j_gene: TRBJ2-1; CDR3nt: TGTGCCAGCAGCTTAAAGCCCGCGGCGGGAGTCGGGTACAATGAGCAGTTCTTC; CDR3aa: CASSLKPAAGVGYNEQFF
abundance: many; v_gene: TRBV20-1; d_gene: -; j_gene: TRBJ2-7; CDR3nt: TGCAGTGCCAGGAGGGGGCGCGAGCAGTACTTC; CDR3aa: CSARRGREQYF
abundance: many; v_gene: TRBV6-1; d_gene: -; j_gene: TRBJ2-1; CDR3nt: TGTGCCAGCGGCGCGGGCGGGTCATACAATGAGCAGTTCTTC; CDR3aa: CASGAGGSYNEQFF
abundance: many; v_gene: TRBV6-6; d_gene: -; j_gene: TRBJ1-2; CDR3nt: TGTGCCAGCAGTTACTATAGGGGAGAGCTCCTCTATGGCTACACCTTC; CDR3aa: CASSYYRGELLYGYTF
abundance: many; v_gene: TRBV7-2; d_gene: -; j_gene: TRBJ1-5; CDR3nt: TGTGCCAGCAGCTCGGCCCTAAATAGCAATCAGCCCCAGCATTTT; CDR3aa: CASSSALNSNQPQHF
abundance: few; v_gene: TRBV20-1; d_gene: -; j_gene: TRBJ2-4; CDR3nt: TGCAGTGCTTGTCCAGCAGAGAACATTCAGTACTTC; CDR3aa: CSACPAENIQYF
abundance: -; v_gene: TRBV6-2/TRBV6-3; d_gene: -; j_gene: TRBJ1-6; CDR3nt: TGTGCCAGCAGTCCATCACGGGTCCGGGACACTAAATCACCCCTCCACTTT; CDR3aa: CASSPSRVRDTKSPLHF
abundance: many; v_gene: TRBV4-1; d_gene: -; j_gene: TRBJ2-1; CDR3nt: TGCGCCAGCAGCCAAGATCCTTGGGGCGGGACATCCTACAATGAGCAGTTCTTC; CDR3aa: CASSQDPWGGTSYNEQFF
abundance: -; v_gene: TRBV28; d_gene: -; j_gene: TRBJ2-5; CDR3nt: TGTGCCAGCAGTTTATTCCGGGGCGGCCAAGAGACCCAGTACTTC; CDR3aa: CASSLFRGGQETQYF
abundance: -; v_gene: TRBV5-4; d_gene: -; j_gene: TRBJ2-4; CDR3nt: TGTGCCAGCAGCCCAGAGCGGGCCCCAGCCAAAAACATTCAGTACTTC; CDR3aa: CASSPERAPAKNIQYF
abundance: many; v_gene: TRBV20-1; d_gene: -; j_gene: TRBJ2-5; CDR3nt: TGCAGTGCCGCGGGGACGGAAGAGACCCAGTACTTC; CDR3aa: CSAAGTEETQYF
abundance: -; v_gene: TRBV20-1; d_gene: TRBD2; j_gene: TRBJ2-3; CDR3nt: TGCAGTGCGACCCGGGACTACACAGATACGCAGTATTTT; CDR3aa: CSATRDYTDTQYF
abundance: many; v_gene: TRBV7-2; d_gene: TRBD1; j_gene: TRBJ1-2; CDR3nt: TGTGCCAGCACCCAGGGACAGGGGGTCTATGGCTACACCTTC; CDR3aa: CASTQGQGVYGYTF
abundance: many; v_gene: TRBV7-8; d_gene: -; j_gene: TRBJ2-5; CDR3nt: TGTGCCAGCAGCTTAATAGAATCCGAGCGGACTCATTGGACCCAGTACTTC; CDR3aa: CASSLIESERTHWTQYF
abundance: -; v_gene: TRBV25-1; d_gene: TRBD1; j_gene: TRBJ1-5; CDR3nt: TGTGCCAGCAGTGTGGGACAGCGCAATCAGCCCCAGCATTTT; CDR3aa: CASSVGQRNQPQHF
abundance: -; v_gene: TRBV6-2/TRBV6-3; d_gene: -; j_gene: TRBJ1-5; CDR3nt: TGTGCCAGCTCGGGCGGGGGTAACAATCAGCCCCAGCATTTT; CDR3aa: CASSGGGNNQPQHF
abundance: few; v_gene: TRBV28; d_gene: -; j_gene: TRBJ2-4; CDR3nt: TGTGCCACACTCGGGGGTTCCAAAAACATTCAGTACTTC; CDR3aa: CATLGGSKNIQYF
abundance: -; v_gene: TRBV29-1; d_gene: TRBD2; j_gene: TRBJ2-5; CDR3nt: TGCAGCGTTGAATTCCAGCGGGGGCAAGAGACCCAGTACTTC; CDR3aa: CSVEFQRGQETQYF
abundance: few; v_gene: TRBV29-1; d_gene: TRBD1; j_gene: TRBJ1-1; CDR3nt: TGCAGCGTTTTGACAGGGGGCGTCACTGAAGCTTTCTTT; CDR3aa: CSVLTGGVTEAFF
abundance: -; v_gene: TRBV12-3/TRBV12-4; d_gene: -; j_gene: TRBJ2-3; CDR3nt: TGTGCCAGCAGTTCACTATTGGGAGATACGCAGTATTTT; CDR3aa: CASSSLLGDTQYF
abundance: -; v_gene: TRBV6-5; d_gene: -; j_gene: TRBJ2-1; CDR3nt: TGTGCCAGCAGTACGGGACGGACCTACAATGAGCAGTTCTTC; CDR3aa: CASSTGRTYNEQFF
abundance: -; v_gene: TRBV9; d_gene: -; j_gene: TRBJ2-2; CDR3nt: TGTGCCAGCAGCGGATCGGGAAACACCGGGGAGCTGTTTTTT; CDR3aa: CASSGSGNTGELFF
abundance: -; v_gene: TRBV6-4; d_gene: TRBD1; j_gene: TRBJ1-1; CDR3nt: TGTGCCAGCAGTGAAGGACAGGGGGCCAGCACTGAAGCTTTCTTT; CDR3aa: CASSEGQGASTEAFF
abundance: few; v_gene: TRBV11-2; d_gene: -; j_gene: TRBJ2-1; CDR3nt: TGTGCCAGCAGCTTAGGTGAAATATCCTACAATGAGCAGTTCTTC; CDR3aa: CASSLGEISYNEQFF
abundance: -; v_gene: TRBV2; d_gene: -; j_gene: TRBJ1-1; CDR3nt: TGTGCCAGCAGTGAATACGTGAACACTGAAGCTTTCTTT; CDR3aa: CASSEYVNTEAFF
abundance: -; v_gene: TRBV10-3; d_gene: TRBD1; j_gene: TRBJ1-2; CDR3nt: TGTGCCATCAGTTCCACAGGGGTTGGCTATGGCTACACCTTC; CDR3aa: CAISSTGVGYGYTF
abundance: few; v_gene: TRBV6-4; d_gene: TRBD2; j_gene: TRBJ2-5; CDR3nt: TGTGCCAGCAGTGAATCGGGACTAGCGGGATTGTACCAAGAGACCCAGTACTTC; CDR3aa: CASSESGLAGLYQETQYF
abundance: few; v_gene: TRBV5-4; d_gene: TRBD1; j_gene: TRBJ1-1; CDR3nt: TGTGCCAGCAGGTACCGGGACAGGGTTGGCACTGAAGCTTTCTTT; CDR3aa: CASRYRDRVGTEAFF
abundance: many; v_gene: TRBV7-7; d_gene: -; j_gene: TRBJ2-3; CDR3nt: TGTGCTAGCAGCTTAGGCGGGCCTAGCACAGATACGCAGTATTTT; CDR3aa: CASSLGGPSTDTQYF
abundance: -; v_gene: TRBV30; d_gene: -; j_gene: TRBJ1-5; CDR3nt: TGTGCCTGGAGTGGAGACAGCCAGAGCAATCAGCCCCAGCATTTT; CDR3aa: CAWSGDSQSNQPQHF
abundance: -; v_gene: TRBV5-6; d_gene: -; j_gene: TRBJ1-1; CDR3nt: TGTGCCAGCAGCAACACGGGACTCTTGGGCGACACTGAAGCTTTCTTT; CDR3aa: CASSNTGLLGDTEAFF
abundance: many; v_gene: TRBV7-6; d_gene: -; j_gene: TRBJ1-5; CDR3nt: TGTGCCAGCAGCTTAGGACAGGTAAATCAGCCCCAGCATTTT; CDR3aa: CASSLGQVNQPQHF
abundance: few; v_gene: TRBV2; d_gene: -; j_gene: TRBJ1-1; CDR3nt: TGTGCCAGCAGACAACAGGGTGTGGAGACTGAAGCTTTCTTT; CDR3aa: CASRQQGVETEAFF
abundance: -; v_gene: TRBV12-5; d_gene: TRBD1; j_gene: TRBJ1-1; CDR3nt: TGTGCTAGTGGTTTGGCCCAGACAGGGGAACTCTTT; CDR3aa: CASGLAQTGELF
abundance: many; v_gene: TRBV6-2/TRBV6-3; d_gene: -; j_gene: TRBJ1-1; CDR3nt: TGTGCCAGCAGAACTCCGGGGTTGACTGAAGCTTTCTTT; CDR3aa: CASRTPGLTEAFF
abundance: few; v_gene: TRBV6-6; d_gene: -; j_gene: TRBJ2-1; CDR3nt: TGTGCCAGCAGTTACTCGATAGTTCAGGGGATGGTAGATGAGCAGTTCTTC; CDR3aa: CASSYSIVQGMVDEQFF
abundance: few; v_gene: TRBV6-2/TRBV6-3; d_gene: TRBD2; j_gene: TRBJ2-7; CDR3nt: TGTGCCAGCAGTTACGTTGCGGGAGCGTACGAGCAGTACTTC; CDR3aa: CASSYVAGAYEQYF
abundance: -; v_gene: TRBV6-2/TRBV6-3; d_gene: TRBD1; j_gene: TRBJ2-5; CDR3nt: TGTGCCAGCAGTCCGGAGGACAGGGCTTTATTGGAGACCCAGTACTTC; CDR3aa: CASSPEDRALLETQYF
abundance: -; v_gene: TRBV7-8; d_gene: TRBD1; j_gene: TRBJ2-1; CDR3nt: TGTGCCAGCAGATCGGACAGGGGGCAAGATGAGCAGTTCTTC; CDR3aa: CASRSDRGQDEQFF
abundance: -; v_gene: TRBV2; d_gene: -; j_gene: TRBJ2-1; CDR3nt: TGTGCCAGCATGACGGACGTGAGCTCCTACAATGAGCAGTTCTTC; CDR3aa: CASMTDVSSYNEQFF